These T cell receptor beta chains were read from a single sample in a study of T cells after somatic rescue of genetic block. The data were produced by immunoSEQ multiplex PCR, yet TCRdb's version contains in-frame clones alone and is incomplete. Seen here are about 63,000 clones, under 95% observed once, and the top ten hold around 2.8%. Sequencing input: peripheral blood mononuclear cells (PBMCs). The receptors shown here come from a man aged 40-50 years. Both conserved end residues are part of each CDR3. The D gene is left open where the match is weak. Size is omitted from some rows. Given values are once, few, many or a class for expanded clones.

abundance	d_gene	j_gene	v_gene	CDR3nt	CDR3aa
NA	NA	TRBJ2-1	TRBV6-5	TGTGCCAGCAGTAGCCTCGGTGGAGACAATGAGCAGTTCTTC	CASSSLGGDNEQFF
NA	TRBD2	TRBJ2-2	TRBV7-8	TGTGCCAGCAGCTCATCCGCGGGGGGCTCCGGGGAGCTGTTTTTT	CASSSSAGGSGELFF
NA	NA	TRBJ1-1	TRBV5-4	TGTGCCAGCAGCTTTCTCACAGGCGAAGAAGCTTTCTTT	CASSFLTGEEAFF
NA	NA	TRBJ2-3	TRBV7-8	TGTGCCAGCAGCAGCCCTTTAGGGGAATCTAGCACAGATACGCAGTATTTT	CASSSPLGESSTDTQYF
NA	TRBD2	TRBJ2-1	TRBV27	TGTGCCAGCAGTTTTAGCGGGTGGGGGAATGAGCAGTTCTTC	CASSFSGWGNEQFF
many	NA	TRBJ2-2	TRBV11-2	TGTGCCAGCAGCCCTAGGTTTGACACCGGGGAGCTGTTTTTT	CASSPRFDTGELFF
NA	NA	TRBJ1-3	TRBV9	TGTGCCTCCTCCGCACAGAGCTCTGGAAACACCATATATTTT	CASSAQSSGNTIYF
NA	NA	TRBJ1-2	TRBV28	TGTGCCAGCAGCCCCCTTGGGAGCTATGGCTACACCTTC	CASSPLGSYGYTF
NA	NA	TRBJ2-7	TRBV10-3	TGTGCCATCAGTGAGTCAAACAGCTACGAGCAGTACTTC	CAISESNSYEQYF
NA	TRBD1	TRBJ1-1	TRBV6-5	TGTGCCAGCAGTACTGACAGGGGGAAAACTGAAGCTTTCTTT	CASSTDRGKTEAFF
NA	NA	TRBJ2-1	TRBV28	TGTGCCAGCAGTCTCCCCGGGACTGGTAACAATGAGCAGTTCTTC	CASSLPGTGNNEQFF
NA	NA	TRBJ2-7	TRBV28	TGTGCCACCGCTCTTTACGAGCAGTACTTC	CATALYEQYF
NA	TRBD2	TRBJ2-3	TRBV19	TGTGCCAGTACCCGACTAGCGGGCGGCACAGATACGCAGTATTTT	CASTRLAGGTDTQYF
NA	NA	TRBJ2-7	TRBV9	TGTGCCAGCAGTACGGACGGCGAGACGAATCCTTACGAGCAGTACTTC	CASSTDGETNPYEQYF